These T cell receptor beta chains were read from a single sample in a study of blood T cells in healthy people across ages. TCRdb fed the 5' RACE reads into MiXCR, producing one record per CDR3 protein. The table lists hundreds of thousands of distinct CDR3 sequences, approximately 29% of them singletons. What was sequenced was blood. These receptor sequences come from a woman of 80 years or more in good health. The CDR3 runs from the conserved cysteine through the conserved F or W. Each record gives: D gene, J gene, clone size, V gene, CDR3 DNA, CDR3 protein. D genes are given only for firm matches. Size tells how often a clone was seen (once, few, many) or the class of an expanded clone, and some rows leave it out.

D gene: NA
J gene: TRBJ1-4
clone size: NA
V gene: TRBV24-1
CDR3 DNA: TGTGCCACCAGTTCGGGGGGGCGCGAAAAACTGTTTTTT
CDR3 protein: CATSSGGREKLFF

D gene: TRBD2
J gene: TRBJ2-5
clone size: NA
V gene: TRBV29-1
CDR3 DNA: TGCAGCGTTGACTCTAGCGGGAGAGAGAGCCAAGAGACCCAGTACTTC
CDR3 protein: CSVDSSGRESQETQYF

D gene: TRBD2
J gene: TRBJ2-1
clone size: many
V gene: TRBV9
CDR3 DNA: TGTGCCAGCAGCGTAGATATAGCGGGTGATAATGAGCAGTTCTTC
CDR3 protein: CASSVDIAGDNEQFF

D gene: NA
J gene: TRBJ1-5
clone size: few
V gene: TRBV6-2/TRBV6-3
CDR3 DNA: TGTGCCAGCAGTTACCGGGGAGGGACTGGGAGTCAGCCCCAGCATTTT
CDR3 protein: CASSYRGGTGSQPQHF

D gene: TRBD1
J gene: TRBJ2-7
clone size: many
V gene: TRBV11-2
CDR3 DNA: TGTGCCAGCAGCCAGGGACAGAGCCTCTCCTACGAGCAGTACTTC
CDR3 protein: CASSQGQSLSYEQYF

D gene: TRBD2
J gene: TRBJ2-1
clone size: many
V gene: TRBV7-3
CDR3 DNA: TGTGCCAGCAGCTTAATGGGTAGCGGGGATGAGCAGTTCTTC
CDR3 protein: CASSLMGSGDEQFF

D gene: TRBD1
J gene: TRBJ1-2
clone size: many
V gene: TRBV29-1
CDR3 DNA: TGCAGCGTCAAGACAGGGGGGAACTATGGCTACACCTTC
CDR3 protein: CSVKTGGNYGYTF

D gene: NA
J gene: TRBJ2-1
clone size: few
V gene: TRBV7-9
CDR3 DNA: TGTGCCAGCAGCCTTTCAGGGGGGGGGCAGGATGAGCAGTTCTTC
CDR3 protein: CASSLSGGGQDEQFF

D gene: TRBD1
J gene: TRBJ2-4
clone size: many
V gene: TRBV15
CDR3 DNA: TGTGCCACCAGCCCGACAGGGCGGTTAAACATTCAGTACTTC
CDR3 protein: CATSPTGRLNIQYF

D gene: NA
J gene: TRBJ1-1
clone size: many
V gene: TRBV5-1
CDR3 DNA: TGCGCCAGCAGACTTCTAGGGGGGGACACTGAAGCTTTCTTT
CDR3 protein: CASRLLGGDTEAFF

D gene: NA
J gene: TRBJ1-1
clone size: few
V gene: TRBV7-9
CDR3 DNA: TGTGCCAGCAGCCCGGGGGCCGGGCCGACTGAAGCTTTCTTT
CDR3 protein: CASSPGAGPTEAFF

D gene: NA
J gene: TRBJ2-4
clone size: once
V gene: TRBV12-3/TRBV12-4
CDR3 DNA: TGTGCCAGCAGATATGGTGGGACACTAGCCAAAAACATTCAGTACTTC
CDR3 protein: CASRYGGTLAKNIQYF

D gene: TRBD1
J gene: TRBJ2-7
clone size: many
V gene: TRBV5-6
CDR3 DNA: TGTGCCAGCAGCTTGGGGGACAGGGACAGCGAGCAGTACTTC
CDR3 protein: CASSLGDRDSEQYF

D gene: NA
J gene: TRBJ1-2
clone size: many
V gene: TRBV5-1
CDR3 DNA: TGCGCCAGCAGCTTGTTAGGAGATCTCGGCTATGGCTACACCTTC
CDR3 protein: CASSLLGDLGYGYTF

D gene: NA
J gene: TRBJ1-5
clone size: few
V gene: TRBV30
CDR3 DNA: TGTGCCTGGAGTCCCAGGGTAAGCCAGCCCCAGCATTTT
CDR3 protein: CAWSPRVSQPQHF

D gene: NA
J gene: TRBJ2-7
clone size: NA
V gene: TRBV20-1
CDR3 DNA: TGCAGTGCTAGAGGGGGACCCTCCTACGAGCAGTACTTC
CDR3 protein: CSARGGPSYEQYF

D gene: NA
J gene: TRBJ2-5
clone size: many
V gene: TRBV18
CDR3 DNA: TGTGCCAGCTCACCACTTGGGCGGGGGCCCCAAGAGACCCAGTACTTC
CDR3 protein: CASSPLGRGPQETQYF

D gene: TRBD1
J gene: TRBJ1-2
clone size: many
V gene: TRBV18
CDR3 DNA: TGTGCCAGCTCACTGGGGACAGACTACACCTTC
CDR3 protein: CASSLGTDYTF

D gene: TRBD2
J gene: TRBJ2-7
clone size: NA
V gene: TRBV7-2
CDR3 DNA: TGTGCCAGCAGCTCCTTACGGGGGGGATACGAGCAGTACTTC
CDR3 protein: CASSSLRGGYEQYF

D gene: NA
J gene: TRBJ2-1
clone size: many
V gene: TRBV6-6
CDR3 DNA: TGTGCCAGCACCGAAGGTGGGACCAATGAGCAGTTCTTC
CDR3 protein: CASTEGGTNEQFF

D gene: NA
J gene: TRBJ2-1
clone size: many
V gene: TRBV5-5
CDR3 DNA: TGTGCCAGCAGCTTGCAGGGGAGCTACAATGAGCAGTTCTTC
CDR3 protein: CASSLQGSYNEQFF

D gene: TRBD2
J gene: TRBJ2-5
clone size: few
V gene: TRBV7-9
CDR3 DNA: TGTGCCAGCAGTATACTAGCGGGGCAAGAGACCCAGTACTTC
CDR3 protein: CASSILAGQETQYF

D gene: NA
J gene: TRBJ1-1
clone size: few
V gene: TRBV30
CDR3 DNA: TGTGCCTGGGATGGGGGGGTGGAGGCTGAAGCTTTCTTT
CDR3 protein: CAWDGGVEAEAFF

D gene: NA
J gene: TRBJ2-3
clone size: many
V gene: TRBV7-6
CDR3 DNA: TGTGCCAGCAGCCTCCGTGGAAGGGCATCAGATACGCAGTATTTT
CDR3 protein: CASSLRGRASDTQYF

D gene: NA
J gene: TRBJ1-1
clone size: NA
V gene: TRBV4-3
CDR3 DNA: TGCGCCAGCAGCCAAACGGGGACCGGCACTGAAGCTTTCTTT
CDR3 protein: CASSQTGTGTEAFF

D gene: NA
J gene: TRBJ1-1
clone size: many
V gene: TRBV5-1
CDR3 DNA: TGCGCCAGCAGCTTGGTATTCCTGAACACTGAAGCTTTCTTT
CDR3 protein: CASSLVFLNTEAFF

D gene: TRBD1
J gene: TRBJ2-4
clone size: NA
V gene: TRBV7-2
CDR3 DNA: TGTGCCAGCAGCCGCTACGCCGGGACAGGGGGACACATTCAGTACTTC
CDR3 protein: CASSRYAGTGGHIQYF

D gene: NA
J gene: TRBJ1-4
clone size: few
V gene: TRBV6-6
CDR3 DNA: TGTGCCAGCAGTTACGTAGCGGGGGCGCATCGTAATGAAAAACTGTTTTTT
CDR3 protein: CASSYVAGAHRNEKLFF